Described below is a single T cell receptor (beta chain) sequence and its context. Antigen: not known. The immunoSEQ assay amplified TCRB CDR3 from up to roughly 2 ug DNA. Sequencing used immunoSEQ multiplex PCR; TCRdb keeps in-frame clones, though not all of them. The sample lists 110,000 or so clones; around 90% were seen once. Germline V lookup: CDR1 SGHRS, CDR2 YFSETQ. The CDR3 has 15 residues. V was cut by 6 bases and J by 4 bases, with 19 bases left in between. Time point of the sample: after dendritic cell vaccination, including at tumor progression/relapse. All glioblastoma patients lacked an isocitrate dehydrogenase mutation. PBMC sampling occurred before vaccination, two weeks after the third dose, and at progression. The data originate from a study of glioma-infiltrating T cells after dendritic cell vaccination. The study's findings and limits: Few patients contributed both blood and tumor specimens.

This chain links TRBV5-1 with TRBJ1-2; tentative D call: TRBD1 (6 bases). The TCR was taken from a human donor with glioblastoma. The input for sequencing was blood, taken after dendritic cell vaccination. The CDR3 here is CASNVGTSDSYGYTF. DNA of the CDR3: TGCGCCAGCAATGTGGGGACATCGGATTCCTATGGCTACACCTTC.